The next 31 T cell receptor beta chains were all read from a single sample in a study of Ad26.COV2.S vaccination and SARS-CoV-2 variants. Data came from immunoSEQ multiplex PCR; TCRdb stores just in-frame clones and leaves some out. In the table there are 350,000 to 450,000 clones, about 92% of which are singletons. The treatment is: 15 to 20 received Ad26.COV2.S at low or high dose, single or two shots; about 5 received placebo; per-sample allocation not given. Material that was analyzed had been drawn on day 63 after the first vaccine or placebo injection. The source material was peripheral blood, sampled in a trial of Ad26.COV2.S vaccine versus placebo. The receptors shown here come from a person aged 18-65 years who received the Ad26.COV2.S COVID-19 vaccine or a placebo.

The chain is built from TRBV15 and TRBJ1-2; D gene unclear. The germline V gene encodes CDR1 LNHNV and CDR2 YYDKDF (reference sequence). This CDR3 has 15 amino acids. V was cut by 3 bases and J by 2 bases, with 13 bases left in between. CDR3 sequence reads: CATSSAFRHNYGYTF. As DNA, the CDR3 is TGTGCCACCAGCAGTGCTTTTCGACACAACTATGGCTACACCTTC.

The chain joins TRBV5-6 to TRBJ2-3; 7 nucleotides line up with TRBD2. The length of the CDR3 is 16 residues. Trimming cost V 4 bases and J 0 bases; bases outside gene matches: 8. Germline CDR1 and CDR2: SGHDT and YYEEEE. Here the CDR3 reads CASSRRSGASTDTQYF. Written as DNA, the CDR3 is TGTGCCAGCAGCAGAAGGAGCGGGGCTAGCACAGATACGCAGTATTTT.

The rearrangement links TRBV27 to TRBJ2-1; 7 bases are shared with TRBD1. With V trimmed by 5 bases and J by 6 bases, 7 bases remained unmatched. Germline V gives CDR1 MNHEY, CDR2 SMNVEV (reference sequence). The CDR3 covers 14 residues. CDR3 DNA: TGTGCCAGCAGTGACAGGGTATCGGGCAATGAGCAGTTCTTC. Its protein is CASSDRVSGNEQFF.

The rearrangement uses TRBV7-2 and TRBJ1-2; 10 bases line up with TRBD1. Germline CDR1 is SGHTA and CDR2 is FQGNSA. The V and J ends lost 4 bases and 9 bases, in that order; junction bases with no gene match: 17. This CDR3 region has 17 residues. The CDR3: CASSSTWGDRGYYRYTF. CDR3 in DNA: TGTGCCAGCAGCTCCACTTGGGGGGACAGGGGCTATTATCGCTACACCTTC.

This chain connects TRBV9 to TRBJ1-4; D is perhaps TRBD1 (5 bases). The V gene lost 0 bases and the J gene lost 8 bases, with 14 bases spanning the gap. Germline values: CDR1 SGDLS, CDR2 YYNGEE. CDR3 length: 15 amino acids. The CDR3 DNA is TGTGCCAGCAGCGTAGAGGGGACTGCTGGGGAAAAACTGTTTTTT. Translated: CASSVEGTAGEKLFF.

This clone was detected a few times. V usage is TRBV20-1 and J usage is TRBJ2-7; 11 bases fit TRBD2. The CDR3 is 13 amino acids. The germline gives CDR1 DFQATT, CDR2 SNEGSKA (reference sequence). The J segment lost 3 bases and the V segment lost 3 bases, leaving 1 base of the junction unmatched. The CDR3 sequence is CSASLAGGYEQYF. The CDR3 DNA sequence: TGCAGTGCTAGTCTAGCGGGGGGCTACGAGCAGTACTTC.

This chain uses TRBV20-1 with TRBJ2-7, with D uncertain. The CDR3 runs 13 residues. Germline assignment: CDR1 DFQATT and CDR2 SNEGSKA (reference sequence). Trimming removed 3 bases from V and 0 bases from J, with 9 bases in between. This CDR3 is CSASIADSYEQYF. The DNA of the CDR3 is TGCAGTGCTAGTATCGCCGACTCCTACGAGCAGTACTTC.

This chain uses TRBV19 with TRBJ1-5; no clear D gene. V dropped 4 bases and J dropped 9 bases, with 10 bases sitting between them. This CDR3 region has 12 residues. Germline CDR1 LNHDA, CDR2 SQIVND (reference sequence). The CDR3 protein is CASSNGRRPQHF. DNA of the CDR3: TGTGCCAGTAGTAACGGAAGACGGCCCCAGCATTTT.

This clone appeared a single time. This rearrangement joins TRBV30 to TRBJ1-2; D is unresolved. Germline CDR1 GTSNPN, CDR2 SVGIG (reference sequence). V was shortened by 5 bases and J by 5 bases, with 12 bases between the two germline ends. The CDR3 spans 12 residues. In DNA, the CDR3 is TGTGCCTGGGGACTGTTTGGGTATGGCTACACCTTC. Translation gives CAWGLFGYGYTF. Using reference TRBV30 and TRBJ1-2 for the parts outside the CDR3, the full variable domain is SQTIHQWPATLVQPVGSPLSLECTVEGTSNPNLYWYRQAAGRGLQLLFYSVGIGQISSEVPQNLSASRPQDRQFILSSKKLLLSDSGFYLCAWGLFGYGYTFGSGTRLTVV.

This chain links TRBV25-1 with TRBJ2-1; tentatively, D is TRBD1 (5 bases). CDR3 length equals 13 residues. Germline CDR1 is MGHDK and CDR2 is SYGVNS. The V and J ends lost 1 base and 8 bases respectively, with 9 bases between them. CDR3 bases: TGTGCCAGCAGTGAATGGGGCGGCGATGAGCAGTTCTTC. Its protein is CASSEWGGDEQFF.

The V call is TRBV19, the J call TRBJ2-1; D gene unclear. The germline V and J ends were trimmed by 0 bases and 9 bases, with 9 bases remaining between them. Germline-derived CDR1 and CDR2 are LNHDA and SQIVND (reference sequence). There are 13 residues in the CDR3. In DNA, the CDR3 is TGTGCCAGTAGTATAGAGGGCTTCAGTGAGCAGTTCTTC. Protein: CASSIEGFSEQFF.

The J gene is TRBJ2-1, the V gene TRBV24-1; D possibly matches TRBD1 or TRBD2 (5 bases each). The CDR3 consists of 16 residues. V was shortened by 5 bases and J by 5 bases, with 18 bases between the two germline ends. Germline V gene sequence: CDR1 KGHDR, CDR2 SFDVKD. In nucleotides, the CDR3 is TGTGCCACCAGTGCCCTCGGCCGGGGCTACCACAATGAGCAGTTCTTC. Its translation is CATSALGRGYHNEQFF.

The chain couples TRBV5-1 to TRBJ2-2; 10 nucleotides align to TRBD2. Germline lookup yields CDR1 SGHRS and CDR2 YFSETQ. The CDR3 has 17 amino acids. V was clipped by 1 base and J by 2 bases; unmatched bases: 5. The CDR3 DNA is TGCGCCAGCAGCTTGTGGCTAGCGGGGGCAAACACCGGGGAGCTGTTTTTT. Amino acids: CASSLWLAGANTGELFF.

The chain uses TRBV11-2 and TRBJ2-5; TRBD2 aligns across 14 bases. The germline V gene has CDR1 SGHAT and CDR2 FQNNGV. V was clipped by 5 bases and J by 5 bases; unmatched bases: 7. The CDR3 length is 16 residues. The CDR3 DNA is TGTGCCAGCAGCATCGGACTAGCGGGGGGCCAGGAGACCCAGTACTTC. Translation gives CASSIGLAGGQETQYF.

For this clone: Additional DNA sequences in this sample encode the identical CDR3. The rearrangement joins TRBV9 to TRBJ2-1; D gene unclear. This CDR3 is built from 13 residues. CDR1 is SGDLS, CDR2 YYNGEE, per germline. V shed 3 bases and J shed 6 bases, with 10 bases lying between them. The CDR3 region has the DNA TGTGCCAGCAGCGCCCCCCGTGGCAATGAGCAGTTCTTC. Its translation: CASSAPRGNEQFF.

The gene calls are TRBV19 and TRBJ1-5; D is unclear. Germline-derived CDR1 and CDR2 are LNHDA and SQIVND (reference sequence). V lost 9 bases, J lost 0 bases, and 12 bases lay in between. The CDR3 has 14 amino acids. The CDR3 DNA sequence: TGTGCCAGCGACACGGGGAATAGCAATCAGCCCCAGCATTTT. It yields the protein CASDTGNSNQPQHF.

V is TRBV7-9 and J is TRBJ2-7; tentatively, D is TRBD2 (6 bases). This CDR3 region has 15 residues. V was shortened by 0 bases and J by 4 bases, with 13 bases between the two germline ends. The germline V gene encodes CDR1 SEHNR and CDR2 FQNEAQ (reference sequence). In DNA, the CDR3 is TGTGCCAGCAGCTTAGCGGGAGGTATGGAATACGAGCAGTACTTC. Translated: CASSLAGGMEYEQYF.

The rearrangement links TRBV7-2 to TRBJ1-1; 8 nucleotides align to TRBD1. Germline CDR1 reads SGHTA; CDR2 reads FQGNSA. J lost 8 bases, V lost 5 bases, and 7 bases had no gene match. The CDR3 spans 13 residues. The CDR3 coding sequence is TGTGCCAGCAGCCCCGGACAGGGCTCAGAAGCTTTCTTT. This gives the protein CASSPGQGSEAFF.

The chain employs TRBV2 and TRBJ1-1; D unresolved. The ends were cut back, 7 bases at V and 4 bases at J, with 4 bases in the middle. There are 10 residues in the CDR3. CDR1 SNHLY and CDR2 FYNNEI come from the germline V gene. Here the CDR3 reads CASILTEAFF. DNA of the CDR3: TGTGCCAGCATCCTCACTGAAGCTTTCTTT.

Regarding this clone: Other nucleotide sequences from this sample produce the same CDR3. The rearrangement uses TRBV30 and TRBJ2-7; 8 bases are a match to TRBD1. The CDR3 runs 14 residues. V lost 0 bases and J lost 1; bases outside the gene matches: 2. Looked up from germline, CDR1 is GTSNPN and CDR2 is SVGIG (reference sequence). The CDR3 sequence is CAWSVGQGSYEQYF. As DNA, the CDR3 is TGTGCCTGGAGTGTAGGACAGGGTTCCTACGAGCAGTACTTC.

The V call is TRBV3-1 (or the pseudogene TRBV3-2), the J call TRBJ2-5; 12 nucleotides line up with TRBD2. This CDR3 comprises 17 residues. The ends lost 3 bases at V and 0 bases at J; junction bases unmatched: 5. Per germline, CDR1 LGHDT and CDR2 YNNKEL (reference sequence). The CDR3 is CASSQRTSGVYQETQYF. The CDR3 bases are TGTGCCAGCAGCCAGAGGACTAGCGGGGTTTACCAAGAGACCCAGTACTTC.

The chain links TRBV5-8 to TRBJ2-1; 8 bases agree with TRBD2. CDR3 size: 14 residues. Germline CDR1 and CDR2: SGHTS and YDEGEE. V shed 5 bases, J shed 3 bases, and the junction held 4 bases outside the gene matches. CDR3 nucleotide sequence: TGTGCCAGCAGTTTAGCGGGGAACTACAATGAGCAGTTCTTC. Amino acids: CASSLAGNYNEQFF.

The genes are TRBV7-9 and TRBJ2-7; no clear D gene. Germline CDR1 and CDR2: SEHNR and FQNEAQ (reference sequence). The CDR3 is 16 residues long. V lost 1 base and J lost 2, with 15 bases in between. CDR3 in DNA: TGTGCCAGCAGCTTAGGTACCAGACTGACGGCCTACGAGCAGTACTTC. The encoded protein is CASSLGTRLTAYEQYF.

This chain uses TRBV7-9 with TRBJ2-1, with 12 bases that match TRBD2. Germline V CDR1 and CDR2: SEHNR, FQNEAQ (reference sequence). This CDR3 has 16 amino acids. Trimming removed 5 bases from V and 7 bases from J; junction bases left unmatched: 9. The CDR3 region has the DNA TGTGCCAGCAGCCTGCCGGCTAGCGGGGGGGTTAATGAGCAGTTCTTC. This gives the protein CASSLPASGGVNEQFF.

The CDR3 DNA reads as TGTGCCAGCAGCCAGAAAAAGACAGCGGGGCCGGCAGATACGCAGTATTTT. Residues: CASSQKKTAGPADTQYF. The genes are TRBV3-1 (or the pseudogene TRBV3-2) and TRBJ2-3; 7 nucleotides match TRBD2. Trimming removed 3 bases from V and 4 bases from J; junction bases left unmatched: 13. The CDR3 runs to 17 residues. Germline values: CDR1 LGHDT, CDR2 YNNKEL (reference sequence).

The chain couples TRBV6-6 to TRBJ2-1, with 9 bases matching TRBD2. V was pared by 4 bases and J by 9 bases, with 10 bases of the junction left unmatched. The CDR3 sequence is 15 residues long. Germline V gene data show CDR1 as MNHNY and CDR2 as SVGAGI (reference sequence). The CDR3 DNA reads TGTGCCAGCAGTTTCGTGGCGGGGGGGCGCAGTGAGCAGTTCTTC. It yields the protein CASSFVAGGRSEQFF.

This chain joins TRBV21-1 and TRBJ1-1. TRBV21-1 corresponds to a pseudogene. CDR3 length equals 17 residues. CDR3 nucleotides: TGTGCCAGCAGCAAAGCGGGGGGCCACGCTCCGGGGACTGAAGCTTTCTTT. Encoded protein: CASSKAGGHAPGTEAFF.

This rearrangement joins TRBV30 to TRBJ1-4; D not certain. The CDR3 extends over 16 amino acids. Germline CDR1 reads GTSNPN; CDR2 reads SVGIG (reference sequence). V was trimmed by 0 bases and J by 8 bases, leaving 19 bases between them. CDR3 loop: CAWSVSRSALWEKLFF. For the CDR3, the DNA is TGTGCCTGGAGTGTAAGCCGTAGTGCTCTGTGGGAAAAACTGTTTTTT.

The CDR3 reads CASSQPAQGRDTEAFF. CDR3 coding DNA: TGCGCCAGCAGCCAACCCGCTCAGGGGAGGGACACTGAAGCTTTCTTT. The chain is built from TRBV4-1 and TRBJ1-1; a weak D match, TRBD1 (6 bases). CDR1 is MGHRA and CDR2 is YSYEKL in the germline V gene. The V gene lost 2 bases and the J gene lost 3 bases, with 16 bases spanning the gap. The length of the CDR3 is 16 residues.

This chain joins TRBV14 and TRBJ2-3; no clear D. CDR3 size: 17 residues. Trimming pared 0 bases from V and 5 bases from J, leaving 18 bases between. Germline V lookup: CDR1 SGHDN, CDR2 FVKESK. The CDR3 loop is CASSQDIWAKMGDTQYF. The CDR3 DNA is TGTGCCAGCAGCCAAGATATCTGGGCAAAAATGGGAGATACGCAGTATTTT.

The chain employs TRBV27 and TRBJ2-5; TRBD2 matches 8 bases. CDR1 and CDR2 (germline): MNHEY, SMNVEV (reference sequence). The V and J ends lost 6 bases and 4 bases, in that order; junction bases with no gene match: 7. The CDR3 runs 14 residues. The CDR3 spells CASRDGLAAETQYF. CDR3 DNA sequence: TGTGCCAGCAGGGACGGACTAGCCGCAGAGACCCAGTACTTC.